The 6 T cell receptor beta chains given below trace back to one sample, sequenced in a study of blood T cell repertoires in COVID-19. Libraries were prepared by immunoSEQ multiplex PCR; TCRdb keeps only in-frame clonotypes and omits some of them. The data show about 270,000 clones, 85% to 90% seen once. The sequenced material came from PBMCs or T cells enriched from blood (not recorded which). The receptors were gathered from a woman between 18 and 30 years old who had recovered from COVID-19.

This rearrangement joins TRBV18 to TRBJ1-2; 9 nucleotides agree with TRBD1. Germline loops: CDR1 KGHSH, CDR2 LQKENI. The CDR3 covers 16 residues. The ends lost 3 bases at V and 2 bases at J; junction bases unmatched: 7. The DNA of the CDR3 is TGTGCCAGCTCACCGCTCGGGACAGGGCGGAACTATGGCTACACCTTC. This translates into CASSPLGTGRNYGYTF. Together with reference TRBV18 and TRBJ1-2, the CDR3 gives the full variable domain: NAGVMQNPRHLVRRRGQEARLRCSPMKGHSHVYWYRQLPEEGLKFMVYLQKENIIDESGMPKERFSAEFPKEGPSILRIQQVVRGDSAAYFCASSPLGTGRNYGYTFGSGTRLTVV.

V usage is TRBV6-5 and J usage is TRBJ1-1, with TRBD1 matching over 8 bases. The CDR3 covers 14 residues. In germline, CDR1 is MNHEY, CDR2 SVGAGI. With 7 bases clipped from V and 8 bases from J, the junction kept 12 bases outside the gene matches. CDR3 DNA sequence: TGTGCCAGCAAAAATACAGGACAGGGCAGGGAAGCTTTCTTT. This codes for CASKNTGQGREAFF.

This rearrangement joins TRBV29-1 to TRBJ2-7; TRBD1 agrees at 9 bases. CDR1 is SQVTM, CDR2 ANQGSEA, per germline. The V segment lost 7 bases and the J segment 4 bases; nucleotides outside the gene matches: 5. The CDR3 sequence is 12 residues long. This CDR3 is CSGMTGGYEQYF. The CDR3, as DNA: TGCAGCGGCATGACAGGGGGATACGAGCAGTACTTC.

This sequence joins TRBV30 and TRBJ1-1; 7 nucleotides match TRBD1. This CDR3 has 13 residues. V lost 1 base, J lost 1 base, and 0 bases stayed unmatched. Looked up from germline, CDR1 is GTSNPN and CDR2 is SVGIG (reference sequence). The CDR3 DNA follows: TGTGCCTGGAGTGGGACAGGGAACACTGAAGCTTTCTTT. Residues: CAWSGTGNTEAFF.

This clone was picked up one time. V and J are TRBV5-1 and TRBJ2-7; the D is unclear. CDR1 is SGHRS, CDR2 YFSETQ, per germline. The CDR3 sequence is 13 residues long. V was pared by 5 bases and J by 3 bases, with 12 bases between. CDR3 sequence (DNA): TGCGCCAGCAGAAAAGCGTCCATCTACGAGCAGTACTTC. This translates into CASRKASIYEQYF. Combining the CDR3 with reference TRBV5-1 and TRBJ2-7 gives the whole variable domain KAGVTQTPRYLIKTRGQQVTLSCSPISGHRSVSWYQQTPGQGLQFLFEYFSETQRNKGNFPGRFSGRQFSNSRSEMNVSTLELGDSALYLCASRKASIYEQYFGPGTRLTVT.

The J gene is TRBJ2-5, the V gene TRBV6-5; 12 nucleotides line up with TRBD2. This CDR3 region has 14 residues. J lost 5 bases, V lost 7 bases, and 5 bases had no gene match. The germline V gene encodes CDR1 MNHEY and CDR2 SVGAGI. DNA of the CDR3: TGTGCCAGCAAGCTAGCGGGGGGGCTGGAGACCCAGTACTTC. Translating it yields CASKLAGGLETQYF.